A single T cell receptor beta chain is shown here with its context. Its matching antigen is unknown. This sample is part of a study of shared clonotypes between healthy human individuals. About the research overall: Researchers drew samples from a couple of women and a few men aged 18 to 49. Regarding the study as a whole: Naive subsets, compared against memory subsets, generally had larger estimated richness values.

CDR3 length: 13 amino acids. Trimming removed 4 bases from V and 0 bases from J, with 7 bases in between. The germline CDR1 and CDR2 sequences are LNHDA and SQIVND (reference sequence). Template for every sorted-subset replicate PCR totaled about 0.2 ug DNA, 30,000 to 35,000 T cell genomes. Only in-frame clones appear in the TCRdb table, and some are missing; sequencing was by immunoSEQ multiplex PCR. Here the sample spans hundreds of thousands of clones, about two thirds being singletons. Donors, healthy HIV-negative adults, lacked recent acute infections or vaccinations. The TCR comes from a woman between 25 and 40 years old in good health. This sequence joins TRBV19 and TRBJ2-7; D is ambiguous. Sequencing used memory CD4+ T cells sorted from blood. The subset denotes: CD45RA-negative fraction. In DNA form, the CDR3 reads TGTGCCAGTAGTAATGACATCTCCTACGAGCAGTACTTC. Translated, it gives CASSNDISYEQYF. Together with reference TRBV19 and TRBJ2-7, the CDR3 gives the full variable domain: DGGITQSPKYLFRKEGQNVTLSCEQNLNHDAMYWYRQDPGQGLRLIYYSQIVNDFQKGDIAEGYSVSREKKESFPLTVTSAQKNPTAFYLCASSNDISYEQYFGPGTRLTVT.